This paragraph covers one T cell receptor beta chain sequence. As yet, its antigen is unknown. This sample is drawn from a study of brain T cells in children with intractable seizures. Overall study findings and caveats: Patients' HCMV serostatus was unknown; virus specificity rests on CDR3 similarity alone. Pre- and post-surgery blood differed in depth, so pre-surgery absences may be undersampling.

The time point here: blood from clinic visit 5 months post-surgery; TSC patient then seizure free. Only cases whose brain tissue showed the highest T cell transcript signatures were sequenced. Pre-surgery treatment included at least one anti-epileptic drug. Assay used: immunoSEQ multiplex PCR; TCRdb lists only in-frame clones, some missing. The sample consists of 340,000 or so clones, 85% to 95% of them appearing once. V was pared by 6 bases and J by 5 bases, with 11 bases of the junction left unmatched. The CDR3 covers 16 residues. Germline CDR1 and CDR2: MNHNY and SVGAGI (reference sequence). This sample comprised peripheral blood, obtained 5 to 6 months after surgery. The clonotype comes from a boy under two years old with tuberous sclerosis and intractable seizures. The chain joins TRBV6-6 to TRBJ1-5; 9 bases map to TRBD1. CDR3 loop: CASSLLTGQGDQPQHF. CDR3 bases: TGTGCCAGCAGCCTTCTGACGGGACAGGGAGATCAGCCCCAGCATTTT.